A selection of T cell receptor beta chains follows, all from one sample in a study of Graves' ophthalmopathy and Graves' hyperthyroidism. One entry per CDR3 protein results from TCRdb running MiXCR on the multiplex PCR reads. The sample lists more than 300,000 distinct CDR3 sequences, about a sixth occurring once. Sequencing used peripheral blood. All receptors derive from an adult woman with stable Graves' hyperthyroidism. The CDR3 runs from the conserved cysteine through the conserved F or W. The order of the fields is clone size, J gene, V gene, CDR3 protein. Where a row states a size, it is once, few, many or the class of an expanded clone; other rows omit it.

many | TRBJ1-5 | TRBV27 | CASSLLAGPNQPQHF
many | TRBJ2-7 | TRBV4-1 | CASSQGIASKGEQYF
- | TRBJ1-5 | TRBV20-1 | CSARERGIGSNQPQHF
many | TRBJ2-7 | TRBV6-5 | CASSNLDRAGEQYF
- | TRBJ2-7 | TRBV5-1 | CASSSWGEEGTRTYEQYF
many | TRBJ2-7 | TRBV6-2/TRBV6-3 | CASRGRDRGYEQYF
many | TRBJ2-4 | TRBV7-9 | CASSLAGAVAKNIQYF
many | TRBJ1-2 | TRBV29-1 | CSGAGPHGYTF
few | TRBJ1-3 | TRBV12-3/TRBV12-4 | CASANGGADTIYF
- | TRBJ2-7 | TRBV12-3/TRBV12-4 | CASSQTRRVGHEQYF
many | TRBJ1-3 | TRBV20-1 | CSADDRGGNTIYF
few | TRBJ2-5 | TRBV9 | CASSVSGRNQETQYF
many | TRBJ2-2 | TRBV7-2 | CASSLEALNTGELFF
- | TRBJ1-6 | TRBV28 | CASSPGGRGRVNSPLHF
- | TRBJ1-2 | TRBV7-2 | CASSLSALGYGYTF
- | TRBJ1-1 | TRBV5-1 | CASSHLTGQEAFF
few | TRBJ2-2 | TRBV4-1 | CASSQISGSPGELFF
many | TRBJ1-1 | TRBV12-3/TRBV12-4 | CASSMSGDLNTEAFF
- | TRBJ2-2 | TRBV6-2/TRBV6-3 | CASKSGPIGTGFGGELFF
many | TRBJ2-7 | TRBV10-3 | CAISQGESYEQYF
many | TRBJ2-4 | TRBV12-3/TRBV12-4 | CASRPTSGRNIQYF
few | TRBJ1-1 | TRBV29-1 | CSVDIGFPNTEAFF
many | TRBJ2-3 | TRBV6-4 | CASSDPGQSTDTQYF
many | TRBJ2-3 | TRBV7-2 | CASSLYADTQYF
many | TRBJ2-7 | TRBV20-1 | CSARGTGRNEQYF
many | TRBJ1-5 | TRBV20-1 | CSASASWFGGRNQPQHF
many | TRBJ1-5 | TRBV6-4 | CASSDSTLGYSNQPQHF
many | TRBJ2-7 | TRBV20-1 | CSAEGAGDPSYEQYF
- | TRBJ2-2 | TRBV7-2 | CASSLRRGPGGLFF
many | TRBJ2-5 | TRBV20-1 | CGASARGWYQETQYF
many | TRBJ2-5 | TRBV7-6 | CASSTGTEETQYF
few | TRBJ1-1 | TRBV19 | CATQTGGARTEAFF
many | TRBJ1-2 | TRBV6-5 | CASSYVGTSKGYTF
many | - | TRBV6-1 | CASSESEFNQPQYF
many | TRBJ1-2 | TRBV12-3/TRBV12-4 | CASSLSGRGPHFYGYTF
once | TRBJ2-5 | TRBV12-3/TRBV12-4 | CASSFVRALKQETQYF